This entry lists 16 T cell receptor beta chains sequenced from one sample in a study of blood T cell repertoires in COVID-19. Profiling relied on immunoSEQ multiplex PCR, and the TCRdb table lists in-frame clones only, not all of them. The sample records some 110,000 clones, around 70% being singletons. The material sequenced was peripheral blood. The origin of the receptors is a man at least 80 years old with COVID-19, enrolled during active disease.

This chain links TRBV4-2 with TRBJ2-1; possibly TRBD1 for D (5 bases). The V end was cut by 0 bases, the J end by 10 bases, with 13 bases between. This CDR3 comprises 14 residues. The germline V gene encodes CDR1 LGHNA and CDR2 YNFKEQ. The CDR3: CASSQDLKGSEQFF. The CDR3 bases are TGTGCCAGCAGCCAAGATCTTAAGGGGTCCGAGCAGTTCTTC.

The chain employs TRBV7-2 and TRBJ2-2; D perhaps matches TRBD1 (6 bases). CDR1 and CDR2 from the germline V gene are SGHTA and FQGNSA. This CDR3 has 16 amino acids. V was shortened by 1 base and J by 1 base, with 10 bases between the two germline ends. The CDR3 DNA reads as TGTGCCAGCAGCTTAGAGGCAGGGGTGAACACCGGGGAGCTGTTTTTT. This sequence encodes CASSLEAGVNTGELFF.

The V call is TRBV15, the J call TRBJ2-7; 8 bases match TRBD2. After removal of 3 bases from V and 0 bases from J, the junction contained 4 bases not matched to a gene. This CDR3 is built from 15 residues. Per the germline V gene, CDR1 is LNHNV and CDR2 is YYDKDF (reference sequence). The CDR3 coding sequence is TGTGCCACCAGCAGCGGGACTAGGAGCTCCTACGAGCAGTACTTC. It codes for CATSSGTRSSYEQYF. The entire variable domain, with the rest obtained from reference TRBV15 and TRBJ2-7, is as follows: DAMVIQNPRYQVTQFGKPVTLSCSQTLNHNVMYWYQQKSSQAPKLLFHYYDKDFNNEADTPDNFQSRRPNTSFCFLDIRSPGLGDTAMYLCATSSGTRSSYEQYFGPGTRLTVT.

This clone was seen a handful of times. The rearrangement links TRBV10-3 to TRBJ1-2; perhaps TRBD1 as D (6 bases). V was clipped by 7 bases and J by 5 bases, with 17 bases between them. CDR3 length: 14 residues. Germline loops: CDR1 ENHRY, CDR2 SYGVKD. The CDR3 coding sequence is TGTGCCATCACCCGTAATGGGACACATTATGGCTACACCTTC. Translated, it gives CAITRNGTHYGYTF.

The CDR3 here is CASSPYREANEKLFF. The DNA for the CDR3 is TGTGCCAGTAGTCCTTACAGGGAAGCTAATGAAAAACTGTTTTTT. The rearrangement links TRBV19 to TRBJ1-4, with a tentative D call TRBD1 (6 bases). Trimming cost V 5 bases and J 3 bases, with 13 bases left between them. CDR1 and CDR2 from the germline V gene are LNHDA and SQIVND (reference sequence). CDR3 length equals 15 residues. The full variable domain, rest sourced from reference TRBV19 and TRBJ1-4, is DGGITQSPKYLFRKEGQNVTLSCEQNLNHDAMYWYRQDPGQGLRLIYYSQIVNDFQKGDIAEGYSVSREKKESFPLTVTSAQKNPTAFYLCASSPYREANEKLFFGSGTQLSVL.

The chain uses TRBV6-5 and TRBJ1-6, with D hard to call. V was cut by 7 bases and J by 9 bases, with 19 bases left in between. The CDR3 runs to 15 residues. The V gene's germline CDR1 is MNHEY and CDR2 SVGAGI. The CDR3 reads CASTPGLLKGSPLHF. CDR3 nucleotide sequence: TGTGCCAGCACCCCAGGACTCCTAAAAGGTTCACCCCTCCACTTT.

V and J are TRBV19 and TRBJ2-7, with D perhaps matching TRBD2 (5 bases). This CDR3 comprises 12 residues. The V gene lost 3 bases and the J gene lost 5 bases, with 8 bases spanning the gap. Germline V lookup: CDR1 LNHDA, CDR2 SQIVND (reference sequence). Here the CDR3 DNA reads TGTGCCAGTAGTATGAGGGCCGACGAGCAGTACTTC. The encoded protein is CASSMRADEQYF.

A few counts support this clone. The rearrangement links TRBV27 to TRBJ2-1; TRBD2 might be the D (5 bases). The germline gives CDR1 MNHEY, CDR2 SMNVEV (reference sequence). With 2 bases removed from V and 1 base from J, the gap between germline ends came to 9 bases. The CDR3 has 15 residues. The CDR3 protein is CASSLEGRSYNEQFF. CDR3 DNA: TGTGCCAGCAGTTTAGAGGGAAGGTCCTACAATGAGCAGTTCTTC.

The chain employs TRBV28 and TRBJ2-5; the D gene is possibly TRBD2 (5 bases). Between the trimmed V and J ends, which lost 4 bases and 3 bases, there was a span of 15 bases. This CDR3 has 15 amino acids. Germline values: CDR1 MDHEN, CDR2 SYDVKM. The CDR3 protein is CASSSPALREETQYF. In nucleotides, the CDR3 is TGTGCCAGCAGTTCCCCGGCATTGCGGGAAGAGACCCAGTACTTC. Variable domain in full (rest from reference TRBV28 and TRBJ2-5): DVKVTQSSRYLVKRTGEKVFLECVQDMDHENMFWYRQDPGLGLRLIYFSYDVKMKEKGDIPEGYSVSREKKERFSLILESASTNQTSMYLCASSSPALREETQYFGPGTRLLVL.

This chain connects TRBV6-2 or TRBV6-3 to TRBJ2-7; 10 bases align to TRBD2. There are 16 residues in the CDR3. CDR1 is MNHEY and CDR2 is SVGEGT in the germline V gene. With V trimmed by 0 bases and J by 0 bases, 2 bases remained unmatched. The CDR3, as DNA: TGTGCCAGCAGTTACTCGCGGACTAGCGGCTCCTACGAGCAGTACTTC. As protein: CASSYSRTSGSYEQYF.

This chain links TRBV11-3 with TRBJ2-2, with 7 positions matching TRBD2. After removal of 2 bases from V and 5 bases from J, the junction contained 8 bases not matched to a gene. Germline V gives CDR1 SGHNT, CDR2 YENEEA. There are 16 residues in the CDR3. Here the CDR3 reads CASSLRGGRGTGELFF. CDR3 nucleotide sequence: TGTGCCAGCAGCTTAAGGGGCGGGAGAGGGACCGGGGAGCTGTTTTTT. Variable domain in full (rest from reference TRBV11-3 and TRBJ2-2): EAGVVQSPRYKIIEKKQPVAFWCNPISGHNTLYWYLQNLGQGPELLIRYENEEAVDDSQLPKDRFSAERLKGVDSTLKIQPAELGDSAVYLCASSLRGGRGTGELFFGEGSRLTVL.

The rearrangement links TRBV7-2 to TRBJ2-5; 7 bases are shared with TRBD1. The CDR3 totals 14 residues. Germline CDR1 reads SGHTA; CDR2 reads FQGNSA. V was pared by 7 bases and J by 4 bases, with 9 bases of the junction left unmatched. CDR3 in DNA: TGTGCCAGCACCCCCTGGGCAGGGGGAGAGACCCAGTACTTC. Translated, it gives CASTPWAGGETQYF.

This clone has only a few counts. The rearrangement uses TRBV19 and TRBJ1-2; D ambiguous. The CDR3 spans 13 residues. Germline V gene sequence: CDR1 LNHDA, CDR2 SQIVND (reference sequence). The V end was cut by 0 bases, the J end by 5 bases, with 7 bases between. DNA for the CDR3: TGTGCCAGTAGTATAGATGGTCGGTATGGCTACACCTTC. Amino acid sequence: CASSIDGRYGYTF. Combining the CDR3 with reference TRBV19 and TRBJ1-2 gives the whole variable domain DGGITQSPKYLFRKEGQNVTLSCEQNLNHDAMYWYRQDPGQGLRLIYYSQIVNDFQKGDIAEGYSVSREKKESFPLTVTSAQKNPTAFYLCASSIDGRYGYTFGSGTRLTVV.

V and J are TRBV7-2 and TRBJ2-1; D gene ambiguous. Germline CDR1 SGHTA, CDR2 FQGNSA. The CDR3 is made up of 15 amino acids. Deletions cut 5 bases from V and 0 bases from J, with 11 bases between. The chain's CDR3 is CASSLSVSSYNEQFF. CDR3 bases: TGTGCCAGCAGCCTAAGCGTGAGCTCCTACAATGAGCAGTTCTTC. Full variable domain (rest looked up from reference TRBV7-2 and TRBJ2-1): GAGVSQSPSNKVTEKGKDVELRCDPISGHTALYWYRQSLGQGLEFLIYFQGNSAPDKSGLPSDRFSAERTGGSVSTLTIQRTQQEDSAVYLCASSLSVSSYNEQFFGPGTRLTVL.

This clone was seen only once. The chain uses TRBV7-8 and TRBJ1-5; the D gene is possibly TRBD1 (5 bases). CDR1 is SGHVS, CDR2 FQNEAQ, per germline. The CDR3 runs to 17 residues. Trimming took off 4 bases at V and 1 base at J, with 17 bases between the two ends. The CDR3 spells CASSYQPGGMSNQPQHF. As DNA, the CDR3 is TGTGCCAGCAGCTATCAGCCGGGGGGGATGAGCAATCAGCCCCAGCATTTT.

The rearrangement uses TRBV2 and TRBJ2-7, with D possibly being TRBD1 (6 bases). The ends were cut back, 4 bases at V and 5 bases at J, with 18 bases in the middle. The CDR3 sequence is 15 residues long. The germline V gene encodes CDR1 SNHLY and CDR2 FYNNEI. CDR3 coding DNA: TGTGCCAGCAGTGGGTTCAAGGGCAGGGGACACGAGCAGTACTTC. Translating it yields CASSGFKGRGHEQYF.